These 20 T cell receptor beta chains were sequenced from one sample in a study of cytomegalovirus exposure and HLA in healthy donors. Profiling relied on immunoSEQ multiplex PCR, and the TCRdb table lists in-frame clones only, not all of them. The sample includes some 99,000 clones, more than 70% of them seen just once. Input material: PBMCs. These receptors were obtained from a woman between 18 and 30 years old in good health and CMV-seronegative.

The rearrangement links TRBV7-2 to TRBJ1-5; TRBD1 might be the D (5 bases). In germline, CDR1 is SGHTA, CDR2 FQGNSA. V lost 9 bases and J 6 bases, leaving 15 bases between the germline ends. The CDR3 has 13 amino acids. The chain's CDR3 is CASATGFRQPQHF. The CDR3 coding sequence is TGTGCCAGTGCAACAGGTTTTCGTCAGCCCCAGCATTTT.

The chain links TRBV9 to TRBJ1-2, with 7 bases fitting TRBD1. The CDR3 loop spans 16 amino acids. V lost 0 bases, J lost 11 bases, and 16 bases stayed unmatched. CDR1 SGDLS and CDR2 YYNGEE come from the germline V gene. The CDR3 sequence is CASSVGSRGQLASYTF. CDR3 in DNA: TGTGCCAGCAGCGTAGGATCCCGGGGACAGCTAGCGAGTTACACCTTC.

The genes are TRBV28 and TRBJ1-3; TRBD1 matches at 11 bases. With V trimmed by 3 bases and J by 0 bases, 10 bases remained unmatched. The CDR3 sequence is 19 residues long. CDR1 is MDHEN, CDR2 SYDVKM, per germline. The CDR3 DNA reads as TGTGCCAGCAGTTTCCCGGGACAGGGGGATCGAAGCTCTGGAAACACCATATATTTT. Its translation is CASSFPGQGDRSSGNTIYF.

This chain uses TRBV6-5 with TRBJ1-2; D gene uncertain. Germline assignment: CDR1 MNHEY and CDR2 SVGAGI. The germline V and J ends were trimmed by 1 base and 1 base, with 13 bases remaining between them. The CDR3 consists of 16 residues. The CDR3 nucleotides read TGTGCCAGCAGTTACTGGTTTGGTTGGAGTAACTATGGCTACACCTTC. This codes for CASSYWFGWSNYGYTF.

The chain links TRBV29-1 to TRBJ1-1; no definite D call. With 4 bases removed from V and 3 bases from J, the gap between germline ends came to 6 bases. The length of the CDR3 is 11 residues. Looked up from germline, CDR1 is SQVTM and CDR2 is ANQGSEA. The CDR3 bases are TGCAGCGTTGTAATTGACACTGAAGCTTTCTTT. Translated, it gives CSVVIDTEAFF.

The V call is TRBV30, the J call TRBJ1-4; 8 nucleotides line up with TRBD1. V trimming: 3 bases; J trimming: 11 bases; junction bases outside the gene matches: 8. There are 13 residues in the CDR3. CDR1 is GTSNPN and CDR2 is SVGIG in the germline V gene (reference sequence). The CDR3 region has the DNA TGTGCCTGGAGGGTCACAGGGGGGGTGAAACTGTTTTTT. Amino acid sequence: CAWRVTGGVKLFF. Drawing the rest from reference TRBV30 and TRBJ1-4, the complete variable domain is SQTIHQWPATLVQPVGSPLSLECTVEGTSNPNLYWYRQAAGRGLQLLFYSVGIGQISSEVPQNLSASRPQDRQFILSSKKLLLSDSGFYLCAWRVTGGVKLFFGSGTQLSVL.

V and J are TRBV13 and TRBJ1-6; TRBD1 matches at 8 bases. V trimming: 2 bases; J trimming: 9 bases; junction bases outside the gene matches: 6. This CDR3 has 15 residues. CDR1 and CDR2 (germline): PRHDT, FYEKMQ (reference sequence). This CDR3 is CASSLSGGAGSPLHF. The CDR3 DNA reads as TGTGCCAGCAGCTTATCAGGGGGCGCCGGTTCACCCCTCCACTTT.

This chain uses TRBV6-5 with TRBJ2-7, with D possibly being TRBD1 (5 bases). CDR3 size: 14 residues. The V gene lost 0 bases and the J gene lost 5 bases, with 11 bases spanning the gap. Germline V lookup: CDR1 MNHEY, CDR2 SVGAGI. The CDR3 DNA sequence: TGTGCCAGCAGTTACTCTTCAGGGTCCCACGAGCAGTACTTC. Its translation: CASSYSSGSHEQYF.

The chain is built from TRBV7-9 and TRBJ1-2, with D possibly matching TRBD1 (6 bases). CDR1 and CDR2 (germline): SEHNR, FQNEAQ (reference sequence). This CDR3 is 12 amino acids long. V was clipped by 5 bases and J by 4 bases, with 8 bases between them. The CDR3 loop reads CASSPRGYGYTF. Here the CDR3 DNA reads TGTGCCAGCAGCCCCAGGGGCTATGGCTACACCTTC.

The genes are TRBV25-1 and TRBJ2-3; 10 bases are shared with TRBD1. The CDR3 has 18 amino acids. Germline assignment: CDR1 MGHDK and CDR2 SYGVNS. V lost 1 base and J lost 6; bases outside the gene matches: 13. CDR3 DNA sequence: TGTGCCAGCAGTGAATGGCGTGGTAGGGGACAGGGGCATGATACGCAGTATTTT. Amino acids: CASSEWRGRGQGHDTQYF.

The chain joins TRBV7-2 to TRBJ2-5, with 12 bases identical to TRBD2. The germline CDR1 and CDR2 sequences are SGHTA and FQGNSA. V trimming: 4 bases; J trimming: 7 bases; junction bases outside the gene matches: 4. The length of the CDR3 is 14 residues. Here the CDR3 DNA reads TGTGCCAGCAGCTCGGGACTAGCGGGTGGGACCCAGTACTTC. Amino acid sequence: CASSSGLAGGTQYF.

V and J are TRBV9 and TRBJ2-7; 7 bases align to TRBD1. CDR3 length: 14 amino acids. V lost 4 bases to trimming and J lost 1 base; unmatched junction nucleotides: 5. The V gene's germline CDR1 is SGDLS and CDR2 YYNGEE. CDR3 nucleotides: TGTGCCAGCAGCTCGGGACAGTCATCCTACGAGCAGTACTTC. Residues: CASSSGQSSYEQYF.

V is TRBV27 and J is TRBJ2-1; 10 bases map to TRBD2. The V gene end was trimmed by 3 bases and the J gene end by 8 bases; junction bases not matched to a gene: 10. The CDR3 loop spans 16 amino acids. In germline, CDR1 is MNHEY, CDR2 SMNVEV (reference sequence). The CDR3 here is CASSFPHLAGVDEQFF. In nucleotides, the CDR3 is TGTGCCAGCAGTTTCCCCCACCTAGCGGGAGTCGATGAGCAGTTCTTC.

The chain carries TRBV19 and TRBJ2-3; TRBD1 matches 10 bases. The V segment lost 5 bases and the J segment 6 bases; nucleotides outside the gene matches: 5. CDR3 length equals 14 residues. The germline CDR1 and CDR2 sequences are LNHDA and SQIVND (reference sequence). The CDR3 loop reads CASSPTGGRDTQYF. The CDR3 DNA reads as TGTGCCAGTAGTCCGACAGGGGGCCGGGATACGCAGTATTTT.

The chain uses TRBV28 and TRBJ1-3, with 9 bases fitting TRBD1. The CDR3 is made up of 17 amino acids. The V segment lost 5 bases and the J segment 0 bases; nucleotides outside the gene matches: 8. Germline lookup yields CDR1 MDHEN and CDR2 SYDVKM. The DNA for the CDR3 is TGTGCCAGCAGTACCGGGACAGGGATCAGCTCTGGAAACACCATATATTTT. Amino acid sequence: CASSTGTGISSGNTIYF.

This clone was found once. CDR3 DNA: TGTGCCAGCAGCCAAAGAGGCGGGAGGTACAATGAGCAGTTCTTC. Translating gives CASSQRGGRYNEQFF. The V call is TRBV6-6, the J call TRBJ2-1; 8 bases line up with TRBD2. The germline V gene has CDR1 MNHNY and CDR2 SVGAGI (reference sequence). This CDR3 region has 15 residues. J was trimmed by 4 bases and V by 6 bases; bases with no gene match: 8.

This CDR3 reads CAISGGVYGYTF. The CDR3 DNA reads as TGTGCCATCAGTGGGGGCGTCTATGGCTACACCTTC. V is TRBV10-3 and J is TRBJ1-2, with D possibly matching TRBD1 (5 bases). This CDR3 is 12 amino acids long. V was pared by 4 bases and J by 4 bases, with 7 bases between. Looked up from germline, CDR1 is ENHRY and CDR2 is SYGVKD.

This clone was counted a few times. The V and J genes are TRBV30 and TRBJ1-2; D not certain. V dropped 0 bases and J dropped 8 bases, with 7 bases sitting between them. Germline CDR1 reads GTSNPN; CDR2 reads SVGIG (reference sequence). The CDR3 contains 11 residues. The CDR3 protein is CAWSVGVGYTF. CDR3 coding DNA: TGTGCCTGGAGTGTAGGAGTGGGCTACACCTTC.

The CDR3 protein is CASSPRGRQYEQYF. CDR3 in DNA: TGTGCCAGCAGCCCTAGGGGGCGCCAATACGAGCAGTACTTC. The chain uses TRBV7-6 and TRBJ2-7; 7 positions match TRBD1. Trimming removed 5 bases from V and 4 bases from J; junction bases left unmatched: 8. Germline V gene sequence: CDR1 SGHVS, CDR2 FNYEAQ. CDR3 length equals 14 residues.

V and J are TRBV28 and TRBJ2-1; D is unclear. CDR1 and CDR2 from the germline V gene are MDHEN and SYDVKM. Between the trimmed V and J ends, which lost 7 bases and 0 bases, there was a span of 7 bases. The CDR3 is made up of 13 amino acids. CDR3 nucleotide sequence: TGTGCCAGCACGCCGAGCTCCTACAATGAGCAGTTCTTC. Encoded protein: CASTPSSYNEQFF. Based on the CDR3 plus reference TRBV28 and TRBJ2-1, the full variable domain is DVKVTQSSRYLVKRTGEKVFLECVQDMDHENMFWYRQDPGLGLRLIYFSYDVKMKEKGDIPEGYSVSREKKERFSLILESASTNQTSMYLCASTPSSYNEQFFGPGTRLTVL.